The source of this T cell receptor beta chain is a study of early stage breast cancer tumors. About the research overall: Among approximately 12 ER+/PR+/HER2- tumors, eight were ductal, four lobular.

Notes on the study in general: Commonly generated sequences made up most enriched TCRB sequences shared between patients.

The CDR3 is 13 amino acids. Trimming took 2 bases from V and 0 from J, leaving 4 bases between them. Germline V gives CDR1 MDHEN, CDR2 SYDVKM. Details on this clone: Its antigen is not identified.

Sequencing used immunoSEQ multiplex PCR; TCRdb keeps in-frame clones, though not all of them. The sample includes about 28,000 clones, 80% of them seen just once. The sequenced material came from blood. The rearrangement joins TRBV28 to TRBJ2-5; unclear D gene. This TCR derives from a person aged 55 to 75 with breast cancer. CDR3 protein: CASSLTDQETQYF. The CDR3 DNA sequence: TGTGCCAGCAGTTTAACAGACCAAGAGACCCAGTACTTC.